This T cell receptor (beta chain) stems from a study of early T cells in non-severe SARS-CoV-2 infection. TCRdb reprocessed the 5' RACE reads via MiXCR and lists one record per CDR3 protein. The table records some 26,000 distinct CDR3 sequences, roughly 4.2% of them present only once. This clonotype was seen repeatedly, ten times or more. CDR3 size: 13 residues. Germline trimming cut 10 bases from V and 9 bases from J; bases unmatched to any gene: 10. The J gene is TRBJ2-4, the V gene TRBV12-3 or TRBV12-4; TRBD1 agrees at 9 bases. The source of this sequence is an adult who was a healthcare worker with PCR-confirmed SARS-CoV-2 infection or an uninfected control (not recorded which). The sequenced sample consisted of whole blood. CDR3 loop: CAILGQGATIQYF. The CDR3 coding sequence is TGTGCCATCCTGGGACAGGGTGCTACCATTCAGTACTTC.